This paragraph covers one T cell receptor (beta chain) sequence. This clone's antigen is unknown. The sample comes from a study of T cell clusters in autoimmune cytopenias (dated by TCRdb to the late 2010s). A note on the overall study: Of the roughly 46 healthy donor controls, 22 were female, and the group had a mean age of approximately 55 years and a median age of about 60 years. Autoimmune hepatitis repertoires were compared against about two dozen age- and sex-matched healthy donors. The median TRB sequencing depth was around 50,000 reads per sample, and the median number of distinct TRB clonotypes was around 2,500 per sample. TRB and IGH repertoires from peripheral blood were sequenced in autoimmune cytopenia patients at active disease and during treatment follow-up, with healthy, CLL and autoimmune hepatitis controls included alongside. The goal of the study was to find out whether patients with autoimmune cytopenia have a disease-specific immune repertoire signature that could be used as a blood-based biomarker. For primary cytopenia, the controls were about two dozen age-matched healthy donors, and for secondary cytopenia, the controls were more than 11 age-matched CLL patients. Study-wide conclusions, independent of this receptor: Almost three-fold more exclusive TRB clusters were observed in healthy donors than in active autoimmune hepatitis patients, consistent with an autoimmunity-wide signature. The T cell clusters were defined only in silico, and the functional role of the clusters was left to be validated experimentally. The cluster-lack signature was not observed for secondary cytopenia versus CLL, as the signature was apparently masked by the dominant lymphoma-associated repertoire. The TRB repertoire shifts, including less even repertoires in secondary cytopenia and CLL, mostly reflected lymphoma bias and not autoimmunity. GLIPH results suggested that primary autoimmune cytopenia patients were missing physiological T cell clusters, with 51 clusters found only in healthy donors compared with 15 to 20 found only in patients.

TRB rearrangements were amplified by multiplex PCR using a touch-down protocol with TRB-A and TRB-B primer pools mixed in one tube. Illumina adapters and sample indices were added to the amplicons through two consecutive PCR reactions using Phusion HS II polymerase. The amplicons were purified from gel with the NucleoSpin Gel and PCR Clean-up kit, after which the amplicons were quantified by Qubit and checked for quality on an Agilent 2100 Bioanalyzer. Libraries were sequenced on an Illumina MiSeq using 600-cycle, single-indexed, paired-end runs. In the source study's methods: TRB reads were aligned and assembled with MiXCR version 2.1.12 using the default MiXCR reference library. A clone was defined by each unique CDR3 nucleotide sequence, and analysis was restricted to productive sequences with at least two reads. Repertoire diversity was assessed by alpha-parameterized diversity profiles (alpha 0 to 5), including Shannon (alpha 1) and Simpson (alpha 2) indices, computed with an R script. Combinatorial TRB VJ usage was calculated with the tcR package and was compared between cohorts by principal component analysis performed with ade4. Using GLIPH, TCRbeta CDR3s were clustered on pairs of cohorts matched for age and read depth, and a Wilcoxon test was used to compare cluster frequencies. Each CDR3 protein sequence appears as one entry after TCRdb reprocessed the reads, and no DNA is included. These V and J calls rely on TCRdb rather than the paper's analysis. This sample's listing comprises some 11,000 distinct CDR3 sequences. The ten top clones hold about 21% of the sample.

Each sample's TRB amplification started from 250 ng of peripheral blood genomic DNA, which corresponds to tens of thousands of genome equivalents. Inclusive of the bounding cysteine and phenylalanine, the CDR3 is 15 residues long. No DNA is listed. As encoded in the germline V gene, CDR1 is MNHEY while CDR2 is SVGEGT. The sample also formed part of further work on T cell repertoires in aging, cancer and after chemotherapy. Per the second study: Six donor age groups were covered, ranging from 30 or younger up to 70 or older, and each group contained at least three individuals. Control TCR repertoires from healthy donors were recorded across several months to years, and re-sampling revealed clear clonal overlap. In total, the full dataset held 8.9 million or so TCR reads. Significantly lower blood TCR diversity and higher clonality were observed in untreated patients with hematological or solid cancers than in age-matched healthy donors. In healthy donors, the decline in TCR diversity with age was mainly explained by loss of richness, whereas in cancer patients loss of evenness was also found to contribute. In both cancer cohorts, the median generation probability rose over the chemotherapy interval, which suggests that the repertoire was reconstituted through rebound thymic output. The authors noted that the repertoire data do not allow conclusions about immunological memory after chemotherapy. Peripheral blood TCR beta repertoires from healthy donors and cancer patients were profiled to examine immunoaging and T cell reconstitution after chemotherapy. The cohort comprised over 200 cancer patients, 94 with hematological and around 120 with solid cancers, plus 95 healthy donors as a reference group. TRB sequences were processed with MiXCR versions 2.12 and 3.0.5. Shannon diversity, evenness, clonality (one minus evenness), and alpha-parameterized diversity profiles from alpha 0 to 5 were included as repertoire metrics. The IGoR algorithm was used to calculate generation probabilities of clones in the paired pre- and post-chemotherapy samples.

Sequenced sample: peripheral blood. The TCR sequence derives from a human donor in good health. The chain is encoded by TRBV6-2 or TRBV6-3 joined to TRBJ2-1; lacking DNA, the TRBD1 call made by TCRdb goes unchecked. The CDR3 region has the sequence CASSYRADGGNEQFF.